The sample holds many counts of the clone carrying this T cell receptor (beta chain). Its antigen is not known. CDR1 is LGHDT and CDR2 is YNNKEL in the germline V gene (reference sequence). The CDR3 has 15 amino acids. Trimming removed 0 bases from V and 4 bases from J, with 12 bases in between. The data stem from a study of identical twins. Whole-study results and caveats: Analyses of zero insertions could, in part, be confounded by invariant MAIT and iNKT cells.

It was template switching that added a universal primer site, and there were unique molecular identifiers on the cDNA. TCRdb used MiXCR to reprocess the 5' RACE reads, holding one entry per CDR3 protein. The sample yields hundreds of thousands of distinct CDR3 sequences, 7.5% seen once. The same sample was also used in a study of yellow fever vaccine responses in identical twins. In that study: A vaccine T cell response that seemed partly convergent and partly personalized was reported in twins.

This chain uses TRBV3-1 with TRBJ1-2, with D maybe TRBD1 (6 bases). What was sequenced was CD8+ T cells sorted from blood. The TCR was taken from a woman aged 18-29 years in good health. The CDR3 sequence is CASSQDRGGFYGYTF. The DNA of the CDR3 is TGTGCCAGCAGCCAAGATAGGGGGGGCTTCTATGGCTACACCTTC. Using reference TRBV3-1 and TRBJ1-2 for the parts outside the CDR3, the full variable domain is DTAVSQTPKYLVTQMGNDKSIKCEQNLGHDTMYWYKQDSKKFLKIMFSYNNKELIINETVPNRFSPKSPDKAHLNLHINSLELGDSAVYFCASSQDRGGFYGYTFGSGTRLTVV.